This entry features one T cell receptor (beta chain) sequence. Data came from immunoSEQ multiplex PCR; TCRdb stores just in-frame clones and leaves some out. The profile shows roughly 200,000 clones, around 87% of them singletons. The CDR3 is made up of 15 amino acids. V dropped 0 bases and J dropped 6 bases, with 13 bases sitting between them. Germline loops: CDR1 SGHRS, CDR2 YFSETQ. This entry comes from a study of blood T cell repertoires in COVID-19. About the study: T cells, B-cell-depleted T cells, or PBMCs supplied cDNA or gDNA.

This chain joins TRBV5-1 and TRBJ2-1; D is possibly TRBD2 (5 bases). The clonotype originates from a man aged 55-75 years with acute or convalescent COVID-19. Sequencing input: peripheral blood. The CDR3 coding sequence is TGCGCCAGCAGCTTGGCTGAAGGACTTCTCAATGAGCAGTTCTTC. Translation: CASSLAEGLLNEQFF.